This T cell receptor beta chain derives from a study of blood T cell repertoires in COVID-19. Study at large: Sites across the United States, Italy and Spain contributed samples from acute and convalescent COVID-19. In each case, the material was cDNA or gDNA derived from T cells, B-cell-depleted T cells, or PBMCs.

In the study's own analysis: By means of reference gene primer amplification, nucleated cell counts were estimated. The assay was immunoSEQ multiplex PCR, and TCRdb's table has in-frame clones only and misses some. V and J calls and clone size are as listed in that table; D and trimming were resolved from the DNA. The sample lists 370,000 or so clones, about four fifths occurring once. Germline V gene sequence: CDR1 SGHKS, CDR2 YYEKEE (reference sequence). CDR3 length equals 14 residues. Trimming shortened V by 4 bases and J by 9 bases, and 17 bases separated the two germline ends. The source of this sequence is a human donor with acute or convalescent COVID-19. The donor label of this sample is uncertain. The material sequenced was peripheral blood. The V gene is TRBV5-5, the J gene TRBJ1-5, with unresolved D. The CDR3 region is CASSRWESSWPQHF. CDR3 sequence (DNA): TGTGCCAGCAGCCGGTGGGAGAGTTCGTGGCCCCAGCATTTT.